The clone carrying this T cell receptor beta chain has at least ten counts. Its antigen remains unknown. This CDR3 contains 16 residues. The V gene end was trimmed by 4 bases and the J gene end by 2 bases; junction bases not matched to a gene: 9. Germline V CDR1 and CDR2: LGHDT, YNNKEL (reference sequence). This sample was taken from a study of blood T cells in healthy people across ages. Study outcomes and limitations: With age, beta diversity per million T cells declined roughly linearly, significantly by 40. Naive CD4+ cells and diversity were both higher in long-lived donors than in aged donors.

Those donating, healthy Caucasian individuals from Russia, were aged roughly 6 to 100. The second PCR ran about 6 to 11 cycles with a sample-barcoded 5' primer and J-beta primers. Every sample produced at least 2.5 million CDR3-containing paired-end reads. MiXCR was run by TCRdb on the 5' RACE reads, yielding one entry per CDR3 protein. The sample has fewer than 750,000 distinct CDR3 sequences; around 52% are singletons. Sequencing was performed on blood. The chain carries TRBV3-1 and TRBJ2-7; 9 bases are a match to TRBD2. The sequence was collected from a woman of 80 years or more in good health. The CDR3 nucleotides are TGTGCCAGCAGCCTTACGCGACTAGCGGAACCCTACGAGCAGTACTTC. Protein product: CASSLTRLAEPYEQYF.